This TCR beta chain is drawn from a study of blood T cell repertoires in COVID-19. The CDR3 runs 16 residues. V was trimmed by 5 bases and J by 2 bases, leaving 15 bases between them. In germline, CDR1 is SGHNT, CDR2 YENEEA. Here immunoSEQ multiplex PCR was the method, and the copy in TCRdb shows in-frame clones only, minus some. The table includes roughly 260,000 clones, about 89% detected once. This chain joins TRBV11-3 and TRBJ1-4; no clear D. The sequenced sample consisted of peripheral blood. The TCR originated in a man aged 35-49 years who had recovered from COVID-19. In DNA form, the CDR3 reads TGTGCCAGCAGCCGTTCACGGGGTGGTACTAATGAAAAACTGTTTTTT. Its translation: CASSRSRGGTNEKLFF.